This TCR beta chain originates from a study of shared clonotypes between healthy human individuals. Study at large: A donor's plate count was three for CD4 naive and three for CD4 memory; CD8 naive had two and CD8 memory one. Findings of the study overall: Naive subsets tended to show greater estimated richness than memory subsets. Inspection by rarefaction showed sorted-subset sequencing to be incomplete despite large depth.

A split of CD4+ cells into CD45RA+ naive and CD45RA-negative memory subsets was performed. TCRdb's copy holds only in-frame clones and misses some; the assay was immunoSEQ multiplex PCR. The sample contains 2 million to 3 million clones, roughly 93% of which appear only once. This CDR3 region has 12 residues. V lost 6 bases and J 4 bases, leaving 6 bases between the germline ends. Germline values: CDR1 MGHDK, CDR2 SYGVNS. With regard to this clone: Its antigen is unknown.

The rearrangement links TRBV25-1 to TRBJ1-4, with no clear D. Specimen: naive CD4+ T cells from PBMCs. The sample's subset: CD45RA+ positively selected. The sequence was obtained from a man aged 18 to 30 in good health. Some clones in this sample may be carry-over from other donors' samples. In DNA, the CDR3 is TGTGCCAGCAGATGGGGTAATGAAAAACTGTTTTTT. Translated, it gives CASRWGNEKLFF.